These 4 T cell receptor beta chains share one sample of origin, sequenced in a study of T-cell reconstitution after alpha-beta-depleted transplantation in children. Unique molecular identifiers were used in preparing the TCRbeta library. In TCRdb, the PCR reads were re-called with MiXCR into one record per CDR3 protein. The data show under 300,000 distinct CDR3 sequences, roughly 11% seen once. The sequencing used peripheral blood, collected 180 days after TCRalphabeta/CD19-depleted stem cell transplant. The receptor set was obtained from a male patient under 10 years old who had a stem cell transplant for chronic granulomatous disease, so the T cells may come from the graft donor.

Worth noting for this clonotype: This could be a read error, since a much larger clone is one nucleotide away. V gene TRBV24-1 combines with J gene TRBJ2-1, with D unresolved. The CDR3 has 16 amino acids. The germline V gene has CDR1 KGHDR and CDR2 SFDVKD. CDR3 residues: CATSDGWQRNFNAQFF. The CDR3 DNA sequence: TGTGCCACCAGTGATGGGTGGCAACGCAATTTTAATGCGCAGTTCTTC.

This clonotype showed up many times. The chain carries TRBV7-9 and TRBJ2-1; 12 bases line up with TRBD2. The CDR3 is 17 residues long. Germline-derived CDR1 and CDR2 are SEHNR and FQNEAQ (reference sequence). V shed 4 bases and J 7 bases; nucleotides not matched to a gene: 11. The CDR3 loop is CASSSRLAGVPKNEQFF. Here the CDR3 DNA reads TGTGCCAGCAGCTCCAGACTAGCGGGAGTCCCCAAGAATGAGCAGTTCTTC.

In its sample, this clonotype ranks as medium-sized (0.01 to 0.1%). The chain employs TRBV4-2 and TRBJ2-7, with no clear D. V lost 1 base, J lost 0 bases, and 7 bases lay in between. Germline V gene sequence: CDR1 LGHNA, CDR2 YNFKEQ. The CDR3 has 14 residues. This CDR3 reads CASSQVGNSYEQYF. In DNA, the CDR3 is TGTGCCAGCAGCCAAGTCGGAAACTCCTACGAGCAGTACTTC.

This clonotype was seen many times. The V call is TRBV7-2, the J call TRBJ2-4; D assignment may be TRBD1 or TRBD2 (6 bases each). Germline V gives CDR1 SGHTA, CDR2 FQGNSA. This CDR3 contains 15 residues. Trimming took off 5 bases at V and 12 bases at J, with 23 bases between the two ends. The CDR3 protein is CASSPQGRTGASQYF. The CDR3 nucleotides read TGTGCCAGCAGCCCACAGGGACGGACGGGGGCCTCTCAGTACTTC.